This T cell receptor (beta chain) was captured in a study of identical twins. Germline V gene data show CDR1 as MGHRA and CDR2 as YSYEKL. This CDR3 is 15 amino acids long. Each CDR3 protein gets one entry after TCRdb re-called the 5' RACE reads with MiXCR. The data show some 1,700,000 distinct CDR3 sequences, more than 30% seen once. With no exceptions, donors were healthy Caucasians. Study findings and constraints: There was an excess of low generation probability in the out-of-frame alpha sequences that twins shared. Fewer insertions characterized abundant cord blood beta clonotypes, whereas memory repertoires showed none.

Comment on this clonotype: As yet, its antigen is unknown. A read error may be the cause here, since a much bigger clone is one base away.

This chain links TRBV4-1 with TRBJ2-4; weak D call: TRBD2 (5 bases). The sample was cord blood. This sequence originates from a newborn girl in good health. DNA for the CDR3: TGCGCCAGCAGCCAGAGGGTTTTAGCCAAAAACATTCAGTCCTTC. It specifies CASSQRVLAKNIQSF.